This T cell receptor beta chain derives from a study of T cells after yellow fever vaccination. This clonotype occurred a few times. CDR1 is MNHEY, CDR2 SMNVEV, per germline (reference sequence). Deletions cut 3 bases from V and 7 bases from J, with 13 bases between. CDR3 length equals 15 residues. In TCRdb, the 5' RACE reads were re-called with MiXCR into one record per CDR3 protein. The sample carries almost 600,000 distinct CDR3 sequences, approximately 13% recorded once. The sample consisted of PBMCs, taken on the day of the yellow fever booster vaccination. The TCR was taken from a man aged 30 to 39 who received the YFV17D yellow fever vaccine. The J gene is TRBJ1-6, the V gene TRBV27; no clear D. In DNA form, the CDR3 reads TGTGCCAGCAGTTTTCAAACCCGACGGAATTCACCCCTCCACTTT. Translation gives CASSFQTRRNSPLHF.